This TCR beta chain is from a study of blood T cells in healthy people across ages (dated by TCRdb to between 2014 and 2017). With regard to the full study: In model experiments, template switching captured roughly one uniquely barcoded TCR beta cDNA molecule for every two T cells. Age-related changes in TCR beta repertoire diversity were measured in the study by deep sequencing normalized with unique cDNA molecular identifiers. Donors were grouped into four age groups: young (average approximately 15 years), middle-aged (39), aged (approximately 58) and long-lived (approximately 78). To avoid experimental bias, donors of different ages were spread randomly across the sequencing lanes. For two donors (one aged 18 to 30 and one aged 80 or older), the study analyzed two additional independent replicas of 1 million unique cDNA reads from the same blood draw.

The study at large found these results: Compared with the aged group, the long-lived group had more naive CD4+ T cells, fewer expanded clones and increased TCR diversity, a pattern suggesting age selection. Observed TCR beta diversity per million T cells fell roughly linearly with age, and a significant reduction was already apparent by age around 40. There was a strong correlation between observed TCR beta diversity and the percentage of naive T cells measured by flow cytometry. Estimates of total diversity based on one million sequenced T cells were considered lower bounds and underestimates. Bulk unsorted PBMC profiling prevented conclusive comparison of naive and antigen-experienced compartments. The CMV infection status of donors was not known, potentially confounding age-related changes in expanded clonotypes.

Systemically healthy Caucasian individuals from Russia, over 30 in total and aged roughly 6 to 95 years, were included as donors. Each donor gave approximately 9.3 milliliters of peripheral blood, collected into EDTA-treated Vacutainer tubes. Ficoll-Paque density-gradient centrifugation was used to isolate PBMCs, with at least 6.5 million obtained per sample. Trizol reagent was used to extract total RNA from PBMCs, with at least 6 micrograms per sample. For every donor, flow cytometry on a PBMC aliquot measured the percentage of naive CD45RAhigh/CD27high T cells. Library preparation was by 5' RACE. Sequencing was carried out with an Illumina HiSeq 2500. A second about 6 to 11 cycle PCR used a sample-barcoded 5' primer and a J-beta primer mix. A unique molecular identifier was introduced onto each TCR beta cDNA molecule by a template-switch 5' adaptor carrying 12 random nucleotides. Each sample yielded at least 3 million CDR3-containing paired-end reads. First-strand cDNA was synthesized from all RNA with the Mint cDNA synthesis kit, primed by a TRBC-specific oligonucleotide. After uracil-DNA glycosylase treatment, a first 18-cycle PCR used universal primers M1SS and BC2_uni_R on all cDNA. On the study's bioinformatics: For normalization, 1 million high-quality reads were randomly selected from each sample, with every read carrying a distinct molecular identifier. Reads with shared molecular identifiers were discarded instead of being binned into consensus sequences. CDR3 identification, clonotype clustering and error correction used MiTCR with a Q25 quality threshold and the strictest error-elimination algorithm. A nonparametric unseen species model with Euler transformation was used to estimate a lower bound on total TCR beta diversity. Using fastp at Q25 and MiXCR, TCRdb reprocessed the public reads and kept productive beta chains. For every CDR3 protein sequence, its rows merge into one entry that carries the most common genes and DNA. The V and J calls and clone size come from TCRdb's table, not from the authors' own analysis. Within this sample are approximately 800,000 distinct CDR3 sequences, with about 62% of them counted one time only. The ten biggest clones cover approximately 23% of the sample.

The germline V gene encodes CDR1 DFQATT and CDR2 SNEGSKA (reference sequence). The CDR3 sequence holds 16 residues, the cysteine and phenylalanine included. Only CDR3 DNA is held: 48 bases, read in frame from base 1. Trimming removed 2 bases from V and 5 bases from J, leaving 21 bases between the germline ends. About this clonotype: No antigen is known for it. There are no base qualities to consult, and no much larger clone falls within one base.

Sequencing input: blood. Rearrangement joined TRBV20-1 to TRBJ2-5, with TRBD1 tentatively as D gene (6 bases match). The origin of this receptor is a man aged 25 to 40 in good health. The sequenced DNA is TGCAGTGCTAGACGGGACACCATGTCTCCTTGGGAGACCCAGTACTTC. This codes for CSARRDTMSPWETQYF.